What follows are 15 T cell receptor beta chains derived from one specimen sequenced in a study of blood T cell repertoires in COVID-19 (TCRdb year 2020). The library was produced with the immunoSEQ multiplex PCR assay. TCRdb stores this immuneACCESS table with in-frame sequences only. Part of the clones is absent; in the studies checked, under half of the shortfall reflects unresolved V genes, and no reason is known for the rest. The sample table records 280,000 or so clones; roughly 88% of these occur just once. In total, the top ten clones hold about 2% of the sample. Sequenced input: PBMCs or T cells enriched from blood (not recorded which). These receptors all come from a man aged 25-45 years who had recovered from COVID-19.

This chain joins TRBV6-5 and TRBJ2-1; D may be TRBD1 (6 bases). Trimming removed 7 bases at V and 10 bases at J, with 14 bases between. This CDR3 is built from 12 residues. Germline assignment: CDR1 MNHEY and CDR2 SVGAGI. CDR3 sequence (DNA): TGTGCCAGCAACGGACAGACAGTGGAGCAGTTCTTC. This sequence encodes CASNGQTVEQFF.

The rearrangement joins TRBV5-5 to TRBJ1-5, with D unresolved. V dropped 1 base and J dropped 4 bases, with 6 bases sitting between them. Germline loops: CDR1 SGHKS, CDR2 YYEKEE (reference sequence). The CDR3 is made up of 13 amino acids. In DNA form, the CDR3 reads TGTGCCAGCAGCTTGAGAGTAAATCAGCCCCAGCATTTT. Amino acid sequence: CASSLRVNQPQHF.

This chain joins TRBV3-1 (or the pseudogene TRBV3-2) and TRBJ1-1; no firm D call. CDR3 length equals 13 residues. The V end was cut by 1 base, the J end by 4 bases, with 7 bases between. From germline, CDR1 is LGHDT and CDR2 YNNKEL (reference sequence). This CDR3 reads CASSQGTSTEAFF. For the CDR3, the DNA is TGTGCCAGCAGCCAAGGAACGAGCACTGAAGCTTTCTTT.

The V gene is TRBV6-2 or TRBV6-3, the J gene TRBJ1-1; TRBD1 matches 10 bases. Unmatched junction bases numbered 6, after V lost 2 bases and J lost 3 bases. The germline gives CDR1 MNHEY, CDR2 SVGEGT. The CDR3 has 16 amino acids. This CDR3 is CASSYHLGQGYTEAFF. The CDR3, as DNA: TGTGCCAGCAGTTACCATCTGGGACAGGGGTACACTGAAGCTTTCTTT.

V is TRBV4-3 and J is TRBJ1-1; D remains ambiguous. The CDR3 loop spans 13 amino acids. Trimming left V 1 base short and J 3 bases short, with 6 bases between. Per the germline V gene, CDR1 is LGHNA and CDR2 is YSLEER. CDR3 residues: CASSQVRDTEAFF. CDR3 bases: TGCGCCAGCAGCCAAGTTCGGGACACTGAAGCTTTCTTT.

This chain connects TRBV3-1 (or the pseudogene TRBV3-2) to TRBJ2-3, with 11 bases that match TRBD2. The CDR3 covers 15 residues. The trim removed 3 bases at V and 3 bases at J, leaving 2 bases unmatched. Germline assignment: CDR1 LGHDT and CDR2 YNNKEL (reference sequence). The CDR3 coding sequence is TGTGCCAGCAGCCATAGCGGGGGGGGAACAGATACGCAGTATTTT. Amino acids: CASSHSGGGTDTQYF.

This clone was found a few times. The J gene is TRBJ1-2, the V gene TRBV6-5, with D possibly matching TRBD1 (5 bases). V was trimmed by 6 bases and J by 8 bases, leaving 13 bases between them. CDR3 length: 12 amino acids. The V gene's germline CDR1 is MNHEY and CDR2 SVGAGI. This CDR3 reads CASSIGGIGYTF. CDR3 coding DNA: TGTGCCAGCAGCATCGGGGGGATCGGCTACACCTTC.

The rearrangement uses TRBV6-4 and TRBJ2-1; TRBD2 aligns across 11 bases. The CDR3 runs to 15 residues. CDR1 and CDR2 (germline): MRHNA, SNTAGT. The junction had 5 bases not matched to a gene; V was cut back by 4 bases and J by 6 bases. The CDR3 DNA sequence: TGTGCCAGCAGTGGGTCTAGCGGGGGGTCCAATGAGCAGTTCTTC. This translates into CASSGSSGGSNEQFF.

The chain joins TRBV24-1 to TRBJ1-2; D possibly corresponds to TRBD1 (6 bases). Per germline, CDR1 KGHDR and CDR2 SFDVKD. V gave up 9 bases and J gave up 8 bases, with 15 bases separating them. The CDR3 covers 12 residues. CDR3 in DNA: TGTGCCACCTCCCCCGAAACAGGGGGCTACACCTTC. Translated, it gives CATSPETGGYTF.

The rearrangement uses TRBV28 and TRBJ1-2; possible D gene TRBD1, 6 bases. Germline values: CDR1 MDHEN, CDR2 SYDVKM. The CDR3 sequence is 12 residues long. The germline V and J ends were trimmed by 4 bases and 6 bases, with 9 bases remaining between them. As DNA, the CDR3 is TGTGCCAGCAGTTACTACAGGGATGGCTACACCTTC. Its protein is CASSYYRDGYTF.

The chain has TRBV2 and TRBJ1-2; tentatively, D is TRBD1 (5 bases). CDR3 length: 14 amino acids. Germline V gives CDR1 SNHLY, CDR2 FYNNEI. Trimming took 0 bases from V and 4 from J, leaving 9 bases between them. CDR3 sequence reads: CASSEAGVGYGYTF. CDR3 nucleotides: TGTGCCAGCAGTGAAGCAGGGGTTGGCTATGGCTACACCTTC.

This clone was counted a single time. The chain has TRBV30 and TRBJ2-7, with TRBD1 identical over 8 bases. This CDR3 is 15 amino acids long. Trimming removed 2 bases from V and 5 bases from J; junction bases left unmatched: 11. Germline V gene lookup returns CDR1 GTSNPN and CDR2 SVGIG (reference sequence). Here the CDR3 reads CAWSRFVTGANEQYF. In nucleotides, the CDR3 is TGTGCCTGGAGTCGATTCGTGACAGGGGCCAACGAGCAGTACTTC.

This sequence joins TRBV2 and TRBJ2-3; 11 bases are a match to TRBD2. The V segment lost 5 bases and the J segment 11 bases; nucleotides outside the gene matches: 12. Per the germline V gene, CDR1 is SNHLY and CDR2 is FYNNEI. This CDR3 region has 15 residues. The CDR3 is CASSLILTSGGVQYF. CDR3 sequence (DNA): TGTGCCAGCAGTCTGATCCTCACTAGCGGGGGCGTGCAGTATTTT.

This clone has a single count. The rearrangement joins TRBV10-3 to TRBJ2-1; 7 bases align to TRBD1. This CDR3 is 13 amino acids long. With 10 bases clipped from V and 4 bases from J, the junction kept 7 bases outside the gene matches. The germline gives CDR1 ENHRY, CDR2 SYGVKD. The CDR3 reads CANRDSSYNEQFF. The CDR3 nucleotides are TGTGCCAACCGGGACAGTAGTTACAATGAGCAGTTCTTC.

In DNA form, the CDR3 reads TGTGCCACCAGTGAGCCGGACAGGGGCGAGACCCAGTACTTC. The encoded protein is CATSEPDRGETQYF. This chain joins TRBV24-1 and TRBJ2-5; 9 positions agree with TRBD1. V trimming: 4 bases; J trimming: 5 bases; junction bases outside the gene matches: 4. Germline assignment: CDR1 KGHDR and CDR2 SFDVKD. The CDR3 is made up of 14 amino acids.